The 10 T cell receptor beta chains listed next were all sequenced from one sample in a study of tumor and adjacent non-tumor tissue in lung cancer. Three rounds of nested PCR, following a modified ARM-PCR protocol, produced the TCRbeta library. TCRdb analysed the multiplex PCR reads with MiXCR anew, one entry per CDR3 protein. The sample lists 200,000 or so distinct CDR3 sequences, around 70% occurring once. No cell sorting was done before RNA was extracted from the tissue. The sequenced sample consisted of lung tumor tissue. The receptor source for this set is a man between 60 and 70 years old with non-small cell lung cancer.

This clonotype showed up just a few times. V is TRBV6-1 and J is TRBJ2-6; the match to TRBD1 covers 11 bases. CDR3 length: 17 residues. J was trimmed by 2 bases and V by 6 bases; bases with no gene match: 6. Per germline, CDR1 MNHNS and CDR2 SASEGT. In DNA form, the CDR3 reads TGTGCCAGCAGGAGGACAGGGGGCGAAGCTGGGGCCAACGTCCTGACTTTC. Encoded protein: CASRRTGGEAGANVLTF.

This rearrangement joins TRBV12-3 or TRBV12-4 to TRBJ2-5; unclear D gene. CDR3 length: 13 residues. Trimming removed 3 bases at V and 5 bases at J, with 10 bases between. Written as DNA, the CDR3 is TGTGCCAGCAGTTTCGTGGGTTGGGAGACCCAGTACTTC. Amino acids: CASSFVGWETQYF.

This clonotype was seen a few times. The junction departs from the called germline gene at one end, perhaps through a read error. The chain uses TRBV28 and TRBJ2-5; a possible D gene is TRBD2 (5 bases). The germline V gene has CDR1 MDHEN and CDR2 SYDVKM. The CDR3 covers 12 residues. CDR3 region: CASSLVWETQYF. CDR3 coding DNA: TGTGCCAGCAGTTTGGTGTGGGAGACTCAGTACTTC.

The genes are TRBV4-1 and TRBJ2-7, with D possibly being TRBD1 or TRBD2 (5 bases each). The CDR3 contains 16 residues. The germline V gene encodes CDR1 MGHRA and CDR2 YSYEKL. Trimming removed 0 bases at V and 10 bases at J, with 22 bases between. CDR3 DNA: TGCGCCAGCAGCCAAGATCTGGTTAGCGAGGGGATCGACCAGTACTTC. Amino acids: CASSQDLVSEGIDQYF.

The chain couples TRBV12-3 or TRBV12-4 to TRBJ1-4; D remains unclear. The CDR3 is made up of 11 amino acids. Trimming removed 4 bases from V and 14 bases from J, with 11 bases in between. As DNA, the CDR3 is TGTGCCAGCAGTTATGGCAGGAGCCTGTTTTTT. Protein product: CASSYGRSLFF.

Note on this clonotype: Because the CDR3 is missing its conserved closing phenylalanine or tryptophan, this is likely a read error. This rearrangement joins TRBV11-2 to TRBJ2-6, with TRBD2 matching over 11 bases. This CDR3 comprises 18 residues. Germline CDR1 and CDR2: SGHAT and FQNNGV. The CDR3 bases are TGTGCCAGCAGTCAAACTAGCGGGGGAGCCACTGGGGCCAATGTCCTGACTATC. Amino acid sequence: CASSQTSGGATGANVLTI.

Turning to this clonotype: An end of the junction does not agree with germline; a read error may underlie this. The V call is TRBV11-2, the J call TRBJ1-6, with 7 bases lining up with TRBD1. Germline V gene sequence: CDR1 SGHAT, CDR2 FQNNGV. The CDR3 runs 14 residues. The CDR3 bases are TGTGCCAGCGGCTTAGACACAGGGGCTTCACCCCTCCACTTT. Amino acid sequence: CASGLDTGASPLHF.

This clonotype was observed a few times. The rearrangement links TRBV6-2 or TRBV6-3 to TRBJ1-5; TRBD1 is a possible D gene (5 bases). The germline V gene has CDR1 MNHEY and CDR2 SVGEGT. CDR3 size: 14 residues. V shed 3 bases and J shed 6 bases, with 12 bases lying between them. In DNA form, the CDR3 reads TGTGCCAGCAGTTATTCGATAGGGACTCAGCCCCAGCATTTT. Residues: CASSYSIGTQPQHF.

The CDR3 loop reads CRWGSLNTEAFF. DNA for the CDR3: TGCAGGTGGGGCAGCCTCAACACTGAAGCTTTCTTT. This chain connects TRBV20-1 to TRBJ1-1; possibly TRBD1 for D (5 bases). The CDR3 has 12 residues. Germline V gene data show CDR1 as DFQATT and CDR2 as SNEGSKA (reference sequence).

This clonotype was seen a few times. Mismatch with germline at one junction end may stem from a read error. The V gene is TRBV11-2, the J gene TRBJ1-1; D is unresolved. The CDR3 runs 15 residues. Germline V gene lookup returns CDR1 SGHAT and CDR2 FQNNGV. CDR3 sequence (DNA): TGTGCCAGCAGCTTAGAAATCAGTGGACTCACTGGAGCTTTTTTT. Encoded protein: CASSLEISGLTGAFF.